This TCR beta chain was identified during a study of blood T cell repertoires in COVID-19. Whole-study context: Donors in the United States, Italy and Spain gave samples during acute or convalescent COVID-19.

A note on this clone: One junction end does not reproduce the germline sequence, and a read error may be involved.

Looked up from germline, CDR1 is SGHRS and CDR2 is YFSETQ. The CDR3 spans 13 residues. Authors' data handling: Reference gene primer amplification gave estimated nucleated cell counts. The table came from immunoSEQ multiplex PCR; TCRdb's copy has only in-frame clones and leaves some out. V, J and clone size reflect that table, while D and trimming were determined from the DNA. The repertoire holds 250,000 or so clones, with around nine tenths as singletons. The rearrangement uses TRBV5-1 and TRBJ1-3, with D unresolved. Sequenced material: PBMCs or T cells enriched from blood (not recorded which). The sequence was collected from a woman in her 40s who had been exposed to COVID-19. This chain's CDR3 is CASSFYSGNTIYF. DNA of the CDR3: TGTGCCAGCAGCTTCTACTCTGGAAACACCATATATTTT.